Listed below are T cell receptor beta chains from one sample, sequenced in a study of blood T cell repertoires in COVID-19. Profiling relied on immunoSEQ multiplex PCR, and the TCRdb table lists in-frame clones only, not all of them. The sample lists roughly 210,000 clones, 87% occurring once. Sequencing was carried out using PBMCs or T cells enriched from blood (not recorded which). These TCRs come from a man under 40 in a cohort exposed to, infected with or recovered from COVID-19 (not recorded which). Each CDR3 is given with its conserved first and last residue. The D gene is left open where the match is weak. Expanded clones are given a class, and other clones once, few, many or no size at all.

D gene	clone size	J gene	V gene	CDR3 length	CDR3 DNA	CDR3 protein
NA	NA	TRBJ2-7	TRBV29-1	13	TGCAGCGTTGAAGATCGGAGGACCTACGAGCAGTACTTC	CSVEDRRTYEQYF
NA	NA	TRBJ1-4	TRBV28	15	TGTGCCAGCAGTTTGACGGGTGCAACTAATGAAAAACTGTTTTTT	CASSLTGATNEKLFF
NA	once	TRBJ1-3	TRBV2	14	TGTGCCAGCAGTTGGGGTCGGGAGGGAAACACCATATATTTT	CASSWGREGNTIYF
TRBD2	NA	TRBJ2-3	TRBV28	16	TGTGCCAGCAGTCCCGGGACTAGCTTTCGCACAGATACGCAGTATTTT	CASSPGTSFRTDTQYF
NA	few	TRBJ1-2	TRBV25-1	13	TGTGCCAGCAGTGAATTAGCCCGCTATGGCTACACCTTC	CASSELARYGYTF
NA	NA	TRBJ2-3	TRBV4-3	15	TGCGCCAGCAGCCAAGACCCACTTCTCACAGATACGCAGTATTTT	CASSQDPLLTDTQYF
TRBD2	NA	TRBJ2-7	TRBV11-2	15	TGTGCCAGCAGCTTAGGGACTAGCGGGATCTACGAGCAGTACTTC	CASSLGTSGIYEQYF
NA	NA	TRBJ1-3	TRBV27	15	TGTGCCAGCAGCCCCGGAACAGGCTCTGGAAACACCATATATTTT	CASSPGTGSGNTIYF
NA	once	TRBJ1-1	TRBV14	15	TGTGCCAGCAGCCCCCGGACGGGGTGGGTCACTGAAGCTTTCTTT	CASSPRTGWVTEAFF
TRBD1	NA	TRBJ2-7	TRBV11-1	15	TGTGCCAGCAGCTTAAGGGGGCCCGTCTCCTACGAGCAGTACTTC	CASSLRGPVSYEQYF
NA	NA	TRBJ2-1	TRBV7-8	15	TGTGCCAGCAGCAACTACAGGAGTCTCTACAATGAGCAGTTCTTC	CASSNYRSLYNEQFF
NA	few	TRBJ1-2	TRBV7-2	11	TGTGCCAGCAGGCCAGTTGTGGGCTACACCTTC	CASRPVVGYTF
TRBD2	few	TRBJ2-2	TRBV4-3	18	TGCGCCAGCAGCCAAGCAATGACTAGCGGGGCGAACACCGGGGAGCTGTTTTTT	CASSQAMTSGANTGELFF
NA	NA	TRBJ2-7	TRBV4-2	15	TGTGCCAGCAGCCAAGCACCGGCGGGCTCCTACGAGCAGTACTTC	CASSQAPAGSYEQYF
TRBD2	NA	TRBJ2-1	TRBV5-4	15	TGTGCCAGCAGCTTACTAGCGGGAGTCTACAATGAGCAGTTCTTC	CASSLLAGVYNEQFF
NA	NA	TRBJ1-2	TRBV5-1	15	TGCGCCAGCAGCCAAGACAGCAAAGGACTATCCGGCTACACCTTC	CASSQDSKGLSGYTF
NA	NA	TRBJ1-4	TRBV2	15	TGTGCCAGCAGTCCTTTGGAGGTGACTAATGAAAAACTGTTTTTT	CASSPLEVTNEKLFF
NA	NA	TRBJ1-1	TRBV15	18	TGTGCCACCAGCAGCACCCCCCACATGGAGGAGTCTAACACTGAAGCTTTCTTT	CATSSTPHMEESNTEAFF
NA	NA	TRBJ2-1	TRBV20-1	11	TGCAGTGCTAGCCAAGCCAATGAGCAGTTCTTC	CSASQANEQFF
NA	NA	TRBJ1-3	TRBV3-1/TRBV3-2	17	TGTGCCAGCAGCCAAAGATTAGCGGCAGGGTCTGGAAACACCATATATTTT	CASSQRLAAGSGNTIYF
NA	NA	TRBJ1-5	TRBV7-8	15	TGTGCCAGCAGCTTAGCTCACGAGCAGGGTCAGCCCCAGCATTTT	CASSLAHEQGQPQHF
TRBD2	NA	TRBJ2-7	TRBV14	18	TGTGCCAGCAGCCCATTTTATCTAGCGGGAGGGATCTCCTACGAGCAGTACTTC	CASSPFYLAGGISYEQYF
NA	NA	TRBJ1-2	TRBV15	12	TGTGCCACCAGCCAGGACACCCATGGCTACACCTTC	CATSQDTHGYTF
NA	NA	TRBJ2-3	TRBV24-1	14	TGTGCCACTTCGAGCTGGACTAGCACAGATACGCAGTATTTT	CATSSWTSTDTQYF
NA	NA	TRBJ2-7	TRBV7-2	14	TGTGCCAGCACGAGGCACGAGTCGTCCCACGAGCAGTACTTC	CASTRHESSHEQYF
TRBD2	NA	TRBJ2-1	TRBV11-2	12	TGTGCCAGCAGCTTAGGGGCTGGCGGGAGATTCTTC	CASSLGAGGRFF
NA	NA	TRBJ2-5	TRBV11-2	12	TGTGCCAGCAGGCGGATCGGGGAGACCCAGTACTTC	CASRRIGETQYF
TRBD1	NA	TRBJ1-5	TRBV19	13	TGTGCCAGCAGGACAGGGAGCAATCAGCCCCAGCATTTT	CASRTGSNQPQHF
NA	NA	TRBJ2-7	TRBV27	13	TGTGCCAGCAGTTTATCGGACTTAAATGAGCAGTACTTC	CASSLSDLNEQYF
NA	few	TRBJ2-7	TRBV4-3	14	TGCGCCAGCAGCCAAGGACAGGAATTCTACGAGCAGTACTTC	CASSQGQEFYEQYF
TRBD2	once	TRBJ2-2	TRBV6-2/TRBV6-3	17	TGTGCCAGCAGTCCCAGCGGGAGGGGCTGGCGCACCGGGGAGCTGTTTTTT	CASSPSGRGWRTGELFF
NA	NA	TRBJ2-7	TRBV6-2/TRBV6-3	15	TGTGCCAGCAGTTATATCGCTGCGATTGAGGGCGAGCAGTACTTC	CASSYIAAIEGEQYF
TRBD2	NA	TRBJ2-2	TRBV6-1	20	TGTGCCAGCAGTGAATACGAGGCGCCGCTAGCGGGATGGAACACCGGGGAGCTGTTTTTT	CASSEYEAPLAGWNTGELFF
NA	NA	TRBJ1-2	TRBV28	15	TGTGCCAGCAGCCCCCGGACAGATAAAAACTATGGCTACACCTTC	CASSPRTDKNYGYTF
NA	once	TRBJ2-2	TRBV7-7	15	TGTGCTAGCAGCTTAGACAGGAGAAACACCGGGGAGCTGTTTTTT	CASSLDRRNTGELFF
NA	once	TRBJ1-2	TRBV9	14	TGTGCCAGCAGCGCCCAGGCGGGAATCTATGGCTACACCTTC	CASSAQAGIYGYTF
NA	NA	TRBJ1-2	TRBV29-1	13	TGCAGCGTTGAAGATCCGGGGTGGGGTGGCTACACCTTC	CSVEDPGWGGYTF
TRBD2	NA	TRBJ2-1	TRBV2	15	TGTGCCAGCAGTGTAAGGCTAGCGGACTACAATGAGCAGTTCTTC	CASSVRLADYNEQFF
TRBD2	few	TRBJ2-1	TRBV7-8	16	TGTGCCAGCAGCCACGGACTAGCGGGAGGGCGCAATGAGCAGTTCTTC	CASSHGLAGGRNEQFF